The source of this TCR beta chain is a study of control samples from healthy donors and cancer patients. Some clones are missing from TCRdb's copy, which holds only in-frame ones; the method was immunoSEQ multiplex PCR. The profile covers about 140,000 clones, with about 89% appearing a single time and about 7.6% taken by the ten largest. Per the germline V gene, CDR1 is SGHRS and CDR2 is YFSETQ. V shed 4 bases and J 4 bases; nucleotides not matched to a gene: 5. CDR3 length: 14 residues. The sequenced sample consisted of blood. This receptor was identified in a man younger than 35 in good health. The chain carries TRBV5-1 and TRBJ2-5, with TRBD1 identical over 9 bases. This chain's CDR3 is CASSPLQGAETQYF. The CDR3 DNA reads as TGCGCCAGCAGCCCGCTACAGGGGGCAGAGACCCAGTACTTC. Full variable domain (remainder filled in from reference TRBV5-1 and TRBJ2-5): KAGVTQTPRYLIKTRGQQVTLSCSPISGHRSVSWYQQTPGQGLQFLFEYFSETQRNKGNFPGRFSGRQFSNSRSEMNVSTLELGDSALYLCASSPLQGAETQYFGPGTRLLVL.